These T cell receptor beta chains were read from a single sample in a study of identical twins. TCRdb fed the 5' RACE reads into MiXCR, producing one record per CDR3 protein. Of hundreds of thousands of distinct CDR3 sequences listed, approximately 13% are singletons. These data were also filed under a second study, of yellow fever vaccine responses in identical twins.

The sample taken for sequencing was PBMCs. These receptors originate from a woman aged 18-29 years in good health. Each CDR3 is given without its conserved first and last residue.

j_gene | len | v_gene | CDR3aa
TRBJ2-3 | 13 | TRBV7-9 | ASSHTSGRNDTQY
TRBJ2-1 | 16 | TRBV5-1 | ASSLVPGQSFSYNEQF
TRBJ2-5 | 12 | TRBV12-3/TRBV12-4 | ASSPGRGRETQY
TRBJ2-1 | 11 | TRBV20-1 | SALDASYNEQF
TRBJ2-6 | 15 | TRBV9 | ASSAPVVGAGANVLT
TRBJ2-2 | 13 | TRBV11-2 | ASSSGGLASGELF
TRBJ2-3 | 10 | TRBV6-5 | ASSSGWDTQY
TRBJ2-1 | 14 | TRBV7-6 | ASSPGVAGGYNEQF
TRBJ2-3 | 14 | TRBV6-1 | ASRSSGAGATDTQY
TRBJ2-1 | 13 | TRBV3-1 | ASSQGGGGYNEQF
TRBJ2-1 | 13 | TRBV5-1 | ASSLASRGSRSQF
TRBJ2-4 | 15 | TRBV12-3/TRBV12-4 | ASSLGVMGQGGNIQY
TRBJ2-7 | 14 | TRBV4-1 | ASSQLTGPTPYEQY
TRBJ1-1 | 10 | TRBV12-3/TRBV12-4 | ASRDWNTEAF
TRBJ2-1 | 8 | TRBV25-1 | ARPGNEQF
TRBJ2-1 | 11 | TRBV20-1 | SASGLGHNEQF
TRBJ2-5 | 11 | TRBV14 | ASSQRTGETQY
TRBJ1-1 | 12 | TRBV5-6 | TSSLGQMNTEAF
TRBJ2-7 | 11 | TRBV19 | ASSPTGPYEQY
TRBJ2-5 | 10 | TRBV4-2 | ASSDDQETQY
TRBJ2-2 | 11 | TRBV7-6 | ASSPQVTGELF
TRBJ2-1 | 13 | TRBV10-3 | ASTPGPLSGNEQF